The rows below give T cell receptor beta chains drawn from one sample of a study of CD8+CD57+ T cells in acquired aplastic anemia. TCRdb ran MiXCR on the reads and lists one entry per CDR3 protein. The data hold roughly 170,000 distinct CDR3 sequences, with almost 50% observed a single time. What was sequenced was sorted CD4+, CD8+, or CD8+CD57+ T cells (not recorded which) from PBMCs. The source is a human donor with aplastic anemia. Both conserved end residues are part of each CDR3. A D gene is named only where the DNA matches it firmly. For some rows the clone size is stated as once, few or many, or as a class when expanded; others skip it.

j_call clone_size v_call d_call cdr3_aa cdr3_nt
TRBJ2-1 once TRBV25-1 TRBD1 CASSPTGANEQFF TGTGCCAGCAGTCCCACAGGGGCCAATGAGCAGTTCTTC
TRBJ2-5 many TRBV4-1 TRBD2 CASSQALAGGETQYF TGCGCCAGCAGCCAAGCGCTAGCGGGGGGAGAGACCCAGTACTTC
TRBJ1-6 - TRBV10-3 TRBD1 CALRTGRNSPLHF TGTGCCCTTAGGACAGGGCGAAATTCACCCCTCCACTTT
TRBJ2-5 - TRBV7-9 - CASSLGGPGTQYF TGTGCCAGCAGCTTAGGTGGGCCGGGGACCCAGTACTTC
TRBJ2-3 many TRBV10-3 - CAISGMGNTDTQYF TGTGCCATCAGTGGGATGGGGAACACAGATACGCAGTATTTT
TRBJ1-6 - TRBV7-6 - CASSLGGGGNSPLHF TGTGCCAGCAGCTTAGGAGGGGGGGGGAATTCACCCCTCCACTTT
TRBJ2-7 - TRBV20-1 - CSAKGMRGRTYEQYF TGCAGTGCTAAGGGTATGCGGGGAAGGACCTACGAGCAGTACTTC
TRBJ2-2 few TRBV12-3/TRBV12-4 - CAGSSPWTENTGELFF TGTGCCGGCAGTTCACCATGGACAGAGAACACCGGGGAGCTGTTTTTT
TRBJ2-7 - TRBV7-9 - CASSLGDGSYEQYF TGTGCCAGCAGCTTAGGGGACGGCTCCTACGAGCAGTACTTC
TRBJ1-3 - TRBV19 - CATGYSGNTIYF TGTGCCACCGGTTATTCTGGAAACACCATATATTTT
TRBJ2-7 - TRBV7-2 - CASSPQVNYEQYF TGTGCCAGCAGCCCCCAGGTTAACTACGAGCAGTACTTC
TRBJ2-3 - TRBV10-3 TRBD1 CATTTGDGDTQYF TGTGCCACAACCACAGGGGATGGGGATACGCAGTATTTT
TRBJ2-3 many TRBV24-1 TRBD2 CATAGTSKNTQYF TGTGCCACCGCCGGGACTAGCAAGAATACGCAGTATTTT
TRBJ1-4 many TRBV25-1 - CASSEYLVEKLFF TGTGCCAGCAGTGAATATTTGGTGGAAAAACTGTTTTTT
TRBJ2-5 - TRBV7-8 - CASSRTSQETQYF TGTGCCAGCAGCAGGACAAGCCAAGAGACCCAGTACTTC
TRBJ1-5 many TRBV19 TRBD1 CASSSGTGVGQPQHF TGTGCCAGTAGCTCCGGGACAGGGGTCGGTCAGCCCCAGCATTTT
TRBJ2-7 - TRBV24-1 TRBD1 CATSDSDRAEQYF TGTGCCACCAGTGACTCGGACAGGGCCGAGCAGTACTTC
TRBJ1-5 few TRBV3-1 - CASSSKGGNRPQHF TGTGCCAGCAGTTCCAAAGGGGGAAATCGGCCCCAGCATTTT
TRBJ2-1 few TRBV4-1 TRBD2 CASSQEDGLAGAYNEQFF TGCGCCAGCAGCCAAGAAGACGGACTAGCGGGGGCATACAATGAGCAGTTCTTC
TRBJ1-4 - TRBV7-9 - CASRSAWQEKLFF TGTGCCAGCAGAAGCGCCTGGCAGGAAAAACTGTTTTTT
TRBJ2-1 - TRBV2 TRBD2 CASSEVTSSGGSSYNEQFF TGTGCCAGCAGTGAAGTAACCTCTAGCGGGGGGTCCTCCTACAATGAGCAGTTCTTC
TRBJ2-3 few TRBV10-3 TRBD2 CAISQRGFTDTQYF TGTGCCATCAGCCAGCGGGGGTTCACAGATACGCAGTATTTT
TRBJ2-7 - TRBV20-1 - CSASSSEQYF TGCAGTGCCTCTAGCTCCGAGCAGTACTTC
TRBJ1-1 many TRBV6-5 - CASSADKNTEAFF TGTGCCAGCAGCGCCGACAAGAACACTGAAGCTTTCTTT
TRBJ2-1 - TRBV2 - CASSPDRSSLEQFF TGTGCCAGCAGCCCAGACAGGTCCAGCCTGGAGCAGTTCTTC
TRBJ2-2 - TRBV10-3 TRBD1 CAIGQDLSGGLFF TGTGCCATCGGACAGGACTTGTCAGGTGGGCTGTTTTTT
TRBJ2-1 - TRBV9 - CASSSGIGSYNEQFF TGTGCCAGCAGCTCGGGAATCGGGTCCTACAATGAGCAGTTCTTC
TRBJ1-1 many TRBV9 - CASRGDNTEAFF TGTGCCAGCAGAGGGGATAACACTGAAGCTTTCTTT
TRBJ2-1 - TRBV11-2 TRBD2 CASSIRTSGGFDYNEQFF TGTGCCAGCAGCATACGGACTAGCGGGGGGTTCGACTACAATGAGCAGTTCTTC
TRBJ2-3 many TRBV2 TRBD2 CAITRRGDDTDTQYF TGTGCCATCACACGGCGGGGGGATGACACAGATACGCAGTATTTT
TRBJ1-2 - TRBV5-1 - CASSLGDGNYGYTF TGCGCCAGCAGCTTGGGGGACGGGAACTATGGCTACACCTTC
TRBJ2-2 - TRBV24-1 - CATSDLGDLANTGELFF TGTGCCACCAGTGATTTGGGGGACCTCGCGAACACCGGGGAGCTGTTTTTT